The rows below give T cell receptor beta chains drawn from one sample of a study of cytomegalovirus exposure and HLA in healthy donors. TCRdb keeps only in-frame clones here, not all; method: immunoSEQ multiplex PCR. This table has roughly 160,000 clones, 80% to 85% appearing once. Specimen: PBMCs. The receptors were gathered from a boy aged 2 to 10 in good health and CMV-seronegative. CDR3s include the opening cysteine and the closing phenylalanine or tryptophan. Fields, in order: clone size, J gene, D gene, V gene, CDR3 protein, CDR3 DNA. A D gene is named only where the DNA matches it firmly. The size of a clone is reported for some rows only, either as once, few or many, or as a class for expanded clones.

clone_size: -
j_call: TRBJ2-3
d_call: TRBD1
v_call: TRBV5-8
cdr3_aa: CASSLRGQGTDTQYF
cdr3_nt: TGTGCCAGCAGCTTACGGGGACAGGGAACAGATACGCAGTATTTT

clone_size: -
j_call: TRBJ1-1
d_call: -
v_call: TRBV18
cdr3_aa: CASSPAGTSTEAFF
cdr3_nt: TGTGCCAGCTCACCCGCCGGGACATCTACTGAAGCTTTCTTT

clone_size: -
j_call: TRBJ2-5
d_call: TRBD2
v_call: TRBV27
cdr3_aa: CASSPVAGGGETQYF
cdr3_nt: TGTGCCAGCAGTCCCGTAGCGGGAGGTGGAGAGACCCAGTACTTC

clone_size: -
j_call: TRBJ1-2
d_call: -
v_call: TRBV6-5
cdr3_aa: CASSRRGADGYTF
cdr3_nt: TGTGCCAGCAGTCGGAGGGGCGCGGATGGCTACACCTTC

clone_size: -
j_call: TRBJ2-1
d_call: TRBD1
v_call: TRBV29-1
cdr3_aa: CSIRTGRNEQFF
cdr3_nt: TGCAGCATAAGGACAGGGAGGAATGAGCAGTTCTTC

clone_size: -
j_call: TRBJ2-1
d_call: TRBD1
v_call: TRBV28
cdr3_aa: CASSSGTGTYNEQFF
cdr3_nt: TGTGCCAGCAGTTCCGGGACAGGGACCTACAATGAGCAGTTCTTC

clone_size: -
j_call: TRBJ2-5
d_call: TRBD2
v_call: TRBV30
cdr3_aa: CAWRARLAGHETQYF
cdr3_nt: TGTGCCTGGAGGGCAAGACTAGCGGGACACGAGACCCAGTACTTC

clone_size: -
j_call: TRBJ2-2
d_call: TRBD2
v_call: TRBV7-7
cdr3_aa: CASSSSPTAGGDTGELFF
cdr3_nt: TGTGCTAGCAGCTCATCCCCCACAGCGGGAGGCGACACCGGGGAGCTGTTTTTT

clone_size: once
j_call: TRBJ2-3
d_call: -
v_call: TRBV6-1
cdr3_aa: CASSPQQGLTDTQYF
cdr3_nt: TGTGCCAGCAGTCCTCAACAGGGTCTGACAGATACGCAGTATTTT

clone_size: -
j_call: TRBJ2-7
d_call: TRBD2
v_call: TRBV4-1
cdr3_aa: CASSPGLAGYEQYF
cdr3_nt: TGCGCCAGCAGCCCGGGACTAGCGGGATACGAGCAGTACTTC

clone_size: -
j_call: TRBJ2-2
d_call: TRBD2
v_call: TRBV6-5
cdr3_aa: CASSRTSGMTGELFF
cdr3_nt: TGTGCCAGCAGCCGGACTAGCGGGATGACCGGGGAGCTGTTTTTT

clone_size: few
j_call: TRBJ2-7
d_call: -
v_call: TRBV5-1
cdr3_aa: CASSYRGTGHEQYF
cdr3_nt: TGCGCCAGCAGCTACCGCGGGACGGGACACGAGCAGTACTTC

clone_size: -
j_call: TRBJ1-4
d_call: -
v_call: TRBV7-2
cdr3_aa: CASSSDSSSIEKLFF
cdr3_nt: TGTGCCAGCAGCTCCGACAGTAGCAGCATTGAAAAACTGTTTTTT

clone_size: -
j_call: TRBJ2-7
d_call: -
v_call: TRBV28
cdr3_aa: CASSTSFRGSAYEQYF
cdr3_nt: TGTGCCAGCAGTACTTCTTTCAGGGGCAGCGCCTACGAGCAGTACTTC

clone_size: -
j_call: TRBJ2-7
d_call: TRBD1
v_call: TRBV27
cdr3_aa: CASRSSGGWGSYEQYF
cdr3_nt: TGTGCCAGCAGGTCCTCAGGGGGCTGGGGCTCCTACGAGCAGTACTTC

clone_size: -
j_call: TRBJ2-2
d_call: -
v_call: TRBV25-1
cdr3_aa: CASSAPANTGELFF
cdr3_nt: TGTGCCAGCAGTGCCCCAGCGAACACCGGGGAGCTGTTTTTT

clone_size: few
j_call: TRBJ2-1
d_call: TRBD2
v_call: TRBV6-6
cdr3_aa: CASSSLAGALEQFF
cdr3_nt: TGTGCCAGCAGTTCGTTAGCGGGAGCACTTGAGCAGTTCTTC

clone_size: few
j_call: TRBJ1-3
d_call: TRBD1
v_call: TRBV10-3
cdr3_aa: CAIRPDRNGNTIYF
cdr3_nt: TGTGCCATCAGACCGGACAGGAACGGAAACACCATATATTTT

clone_size: -
j_call: TRBJ2-7
d_call: TRBD2
v_call: TRBV6-5
cdr3_aa: CASRRTSGRAASTW
cdr3_nt: TGTGCCAGCAGAAGGACTAGCGGGAGAGCGGCCTCGACGTGG

clone_size: -
j_call: TRBJ2-3
d_call: TRBD2
v_call: TRBV4-1
cdr3_aa: CASSQWSREGMDTQYF
cdr3_nt: TGCGCCAGCAGCCAATGGTCCCGGGAGGGCATGGATACGCAGTATTTT